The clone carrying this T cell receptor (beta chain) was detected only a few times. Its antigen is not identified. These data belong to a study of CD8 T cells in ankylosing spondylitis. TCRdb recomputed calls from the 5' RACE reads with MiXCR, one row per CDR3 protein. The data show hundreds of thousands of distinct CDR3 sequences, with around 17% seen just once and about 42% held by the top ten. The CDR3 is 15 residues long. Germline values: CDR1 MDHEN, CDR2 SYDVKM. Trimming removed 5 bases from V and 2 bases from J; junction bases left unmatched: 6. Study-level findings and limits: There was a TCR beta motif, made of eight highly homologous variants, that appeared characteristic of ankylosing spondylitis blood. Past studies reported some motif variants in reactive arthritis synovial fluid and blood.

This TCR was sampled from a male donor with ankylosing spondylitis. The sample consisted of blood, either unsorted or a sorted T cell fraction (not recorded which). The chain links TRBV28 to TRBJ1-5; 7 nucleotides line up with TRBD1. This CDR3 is CASSIRGLGNQPQHF. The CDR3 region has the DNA TGTGCCAGCAGTATCAGGGGGTTGGGCAATCAGCCCCAGCATTTT. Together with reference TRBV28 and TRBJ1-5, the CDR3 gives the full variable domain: DVKVTQSSRYLVKRTGEKVFLECVQDMDHENMFWYRQDPGLGLRLIYFSYDVKMKEKGDIPEGYSVSREKKERFSLILESASTNQTSMYLCASSIRGLGNQPQHFGDGTRLSIL.